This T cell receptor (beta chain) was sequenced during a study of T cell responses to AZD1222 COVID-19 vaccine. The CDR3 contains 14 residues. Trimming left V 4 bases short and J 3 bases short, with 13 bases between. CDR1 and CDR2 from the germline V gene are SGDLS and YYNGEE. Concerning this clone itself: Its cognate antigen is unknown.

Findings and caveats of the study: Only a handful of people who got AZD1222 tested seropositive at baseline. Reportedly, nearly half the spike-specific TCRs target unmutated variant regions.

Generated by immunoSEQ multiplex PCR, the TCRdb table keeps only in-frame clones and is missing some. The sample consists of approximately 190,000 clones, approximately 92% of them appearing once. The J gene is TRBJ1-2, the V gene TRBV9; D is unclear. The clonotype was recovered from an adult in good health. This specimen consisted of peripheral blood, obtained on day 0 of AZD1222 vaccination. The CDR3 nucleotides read TGTGCCAGCAGCCCCTTCGTGGTGGACTATGGCTACACCTTC. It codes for CASSPFVVDYGYTF.